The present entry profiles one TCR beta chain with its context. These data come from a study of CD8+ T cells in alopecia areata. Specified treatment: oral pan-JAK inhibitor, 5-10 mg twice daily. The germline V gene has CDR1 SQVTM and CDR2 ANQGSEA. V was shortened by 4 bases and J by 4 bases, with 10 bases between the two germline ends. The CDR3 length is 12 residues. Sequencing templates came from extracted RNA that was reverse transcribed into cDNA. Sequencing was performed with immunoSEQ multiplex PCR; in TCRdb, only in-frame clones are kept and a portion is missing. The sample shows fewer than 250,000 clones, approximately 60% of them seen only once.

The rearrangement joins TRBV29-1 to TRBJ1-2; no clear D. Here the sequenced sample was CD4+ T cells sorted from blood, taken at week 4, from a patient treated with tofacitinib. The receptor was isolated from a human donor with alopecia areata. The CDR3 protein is CSVVGQTYGYTF. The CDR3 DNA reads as TGCAGCGTTGTCGGTCAGACCTATGGCTACACCTTC.